A selection of T cell receptor beta chains follows, all from one sample in a study of blood T cell repertoires in COVID-19. Profiled with immunoSEQ multiplex PCR; TCRdb holds only in-frame clones, not every one. Here the sample spans about 170,000 clones, roughly 87% being singletons. Sequencing was performed on PBMCs or T cells enriched from blood (not recorded which). The origin of the receptors is a woman aged 45-59 years who had recovered from COVID-19. The CDR3 runs from the conserved cysteine through the conserved F or W. D genes are given only for firm matches. Size values are once, few and many counts, or a class for expanded clones, and some rows have none.

cdr3_nt: TGTGCCACCAGTGATCCCAGGACAGCGCCTAGCAATCAGCCCCAGCATTTT; cdr3_aa: CATSDPRTAPSNQPQHF; v_call: TRBV24-1; j_call: TRBJ1-5; clone_size: .; d_call: .
cdr3_nt: TGCAGCGTTGAAGTCTCAGGGGCCTACGAGCAGTACTTC; cdr3_aa: CSVEVSGAYEQYF; v_call: TRBV29-1; j_call: TRBJ2-7; clone_size: .; d_call: .
cdr3_nt: TGTGCCAGCAGTTCGCTGGACCAAAGGGGGACTGAAGCTTTCTTT; cdr3_aa: CASSSLDQRGTEAFF; v_call: TRBV27; j_call: TRBJ1-1; clone_size: .; d_call: .
cdr3_nt: TGTGCCAGCAGCTTAGATGCCCCGGGACAGGGGGCGCGGGGTAACGAGCAGTACTTC; cdr3_aa: CASSLDAPGQGARGNEQYF; v_call: TRBV11-2; j_call: TRBJ2-7; clone_size: once; d_call: TRBD1
cdr3_nt: TGCGCCAGCGCCGGGGGGGACACAGATACGCAGTATTTT; cdr3_aa: CASAGGDTDTQYF; v_call: TRBV5-1; j_call: TRBJ2-3; clone_size: .; d_call: TRBD2
cdr3_nt: TGTGCCAGCAGTGAAATGGGGGGAGATGAAAAACTGTTTTTT; cdr3_aa: CASSEMGGDEKLFF; v_call: TRBV6-1; j_call: TRBJ1-4; clone_size: .; d_call: .
cdr3_nt: TGTGCCTGGAGTGCCGACAGGGTGATAGGTGGCTACACCTTC; cdr3_aa: CAWSADRVIGGYTF; v_call: TRBV30; j_call: TRBJ1-2; clone_size: .; d_call: TRBD1
cdr3_nt: TGCGCCAGCAGCGCCGGGACAGGGGCTTCCTACGAGCAGTACTTC; cdr3_aa: CASSAGTGASYEQYF; v_call: TRBV5-1; j_call: TRBJ2-7; clone_size: .; d_call: TRBD1
cdr3_nt: TGTGCCAGCAGCTTAGACAGGGCCGAAAAACTGTTTTTT; cdr3_aa: CASSLDRAEKLFF; v_call: TRBV11-2; j_call: TRBJ1-4; clone_size: .; d_call: .
cdr3_nt: TGCGCCAGCAGCCAAGAAAGCGGGAGGAGCACCGGGGAGCTGTTTTTT; cdr3_aa: CASSQESGRSTGELFF; v_call: TRBV4-3; j_call: TRBJ2-2; clone_size: .; d_call: TRBD2
cdr3_nt: TGTGCCAGCTCACCAGACGGGAGCCCTGGGGCCAACGTCCTGACTTTC; cdr3_aa: CASSPDGSPGANVLTF; v_call: TRBV18; j_call: TRBJ2-6; clone_size: .; d_call: .
cdr3_nt: TGTGCCAGCAGCTTAGCCCCTGGACAGTTAAATCAGCCCCAGCATTTT; cdr3_aa: CASSLAPGQLNQPQHF; v_call: TRBV11-2; j_call: TRBJ1-5; clone_size: once; d_call: .
cdr3_nt: TGTGCCAGCAGCGGCAGTATGAACCAGTACTTC; cdr3_aa: CASSGSMNQYF; v_call: TRBV7-9; j_call: TRBJ2-7; clone_size: .; d_call: .
cdr3_nt: TGTGCCAGCAGCCTCGAGGAGGTAGATACGCAGTATTTT; cdr3_aa: CASSLEEVDTQYF; v_call: TRBV6-5; j_call: TRBJ2-3; clone_size: .; d_call: .
cdr3_nt: TGTGCCAGCACCGAGGGGGACAGGAACTATGGCTACACCTTC; cdr3_aa: CASTEGDRNYGYTF; v_call: TRBV6-5; j_call: TRBJ1-2; clone_size: .; d_call: TRBD1